The 9 T cell receptor beta chains in this list originate from one sample, sequenced in a study of T cell responses to AZD1222 COVID-19 vaccine. The method was immunoSEQ multiplex PCR; TCRdb's version includes in-frame clones alone and lacks a portion of them. The table lists 100,000 to 150,000 clones, about nine tenths of them singletons, with just under 6.5% in the top ten. This specimen was peripheral blood, taken on day 0 of AZD1222 vaccination. Receptor source: an adult in good health.

This sequence joins TRBV30 and TRBJ2-5; 7 nucleotides align to TRBD2. Germline CDR1 and CDR2: GTSNPN and SVGIG (reference sequence). V lost 1 base and J lost 5; bases outside the gene matches: 10. CDR3 length: 15 amino acids. CDR3 sequence: CAWSGWGGLQETQYF. In DNA form, the CDR3 reads TGTGCCTGGAGTGGGTGGGGAGGGCTCCAGGAGACCCAGTACTTC.

V is TRBV3-1 (or the pseudogene TRBV3-2) and J is TRBJ2-1, with a possible D match to TRBD2 (7 bases). The CDR3 covers 19 residues. Trimming left V 0 bases short and J 0 bases short, with 18 bases between. CDR1 is LGHDT, CDR2 YNNKEL, per germline (reference sequence). CDR3 in DNA: TGTGCCAGCAGCCAAGAAGGCCCGGGGGGCACTTACTCCTACAATGAGCAGTTCTTC. Translated: CASSQEGPGGTYSYNEQFF.

The chain couples TRBV2 to TRBJ1-2; D is unresolved. Germline V gene lookup returns CDR1 SNHLY and CDR2 FYNNEI. CDR3 length equals 13 residues. Trimming shortened V by 5 bases and J by 4 bases, and 11 bases separated the two germline ends. The CDR3 region is CASSPTNVYGYTF. Written as DNA, the CDR3 is TGTGCCAGCAGTCCCACAAACGTCTATGGCTACACCTTC.

The chain carries TRBV7-2 and TRBJ2-3; no firm D call. Germline CDR1 and CDR2: SGHTA and FQGNSA. The CDR3 consists of 15 residues. Trimming took 5 bases from V and 0 from J, leaving 12 bases between them. The CDR3 DNA reads TGTGCCAGCAGCGACTTAGCTACTAGCACAGATACGCAGTATTTT. Amino acids: CASSDLATSTDTQYF.

The CDR3 nucleotides are TGTGCCAGTAGTATAGTAGGGCTAAGATGGGGCTACACCTTC. Amino acid sequence: CASSIVGLRWGYTF. This rearrangement joins TRBV19 to TRBJ1-2; no definite D call. Per germline, CDR1 LNHDA and CDR2 SQIVND (reference sequence). This CDR3 contains 14 residues. Trimming left V 1 base short and J 8 bases short, with 14 bases between. Supplemented by reference TRBV19 and TRBJ1-2, the full variable domain reads DGGITQSPKYLFRKEGQNVTLSCEQNLNHDAMYWYRQDPGQGLRLIYYSQIVNDFQKGDIAEGYSVSREKKESFPLTVTSAQKNPTAFYLCASSIVGLRWGYTFGSGTRLTVV.

V gene TRBV30 combines with J gene TRBJ2-3; TRBD2 is a possible D gene (6 bases). Germline-derived CDR1 and CDR2 are GTSNPN and SVGIG (reference sequence). V was shortened by 5 bases and J by 0 bases, with 6 bases between the two germline ends. The CDR3 is 12 residues long. The DNA for the CDR3 is TGTGCCTGGGCGGGGAGCACAGATACGCAGTATTTT. Its protein is CAWAGSTDTQYF.

The CDR3 here is CASSQGDRNEKLFF. In DNA, the CDR3 is TGTGCCAGCAGCCAAGGGGACAGGAATGAAAAACTGTTTTTT. The V call is TRBV3-1 (or the pseudogene TRBV3-2), the J call TRBJ1-4; 8 bases are a match to TRBD1. The CDR3 is 14 residues long. Germline lookup yields CDR1 LGHDT and CDR2 YNNKEL (reference sequence). J was trimmed by 5 bases and V by 1 base; bases with no gene match: 0.

The rearrangement uses TRBV19 and TRBJ1-2, with D possibly matching TRBD1 (5 bases). The CDR3 is made up of 12 amino acids. Trimming pared 2 bases from V and 10 bases from J, leaving 11 bases between. The germline V gene encodes CDR1 LNHDA and CDR2 SQIVND (reference sequence). The CDR3 sequence: CASSISGAPYTF. CDR3 nucleotide sequence: TGTGCCAGTAGTATATCCGGGGCCCCCTACACCTTC.

This chain uses TRBV18 with TRBJ1-3; the D is unclear. The CDR3 totals 15 residues. Between the trimmed V and J ends, which lost 2 bases and 11 bases, there was a span of 19 bases. CDR1 KGHSH and CDR2 LQKENI come from the germline V gene. Here the CDR3 reads CASSPTSGLSSPIYF. CDR3 coding DNA: TGTGCCAGCTCACCAACCAGCGGCCTTTCTAGCCCCATATATTTT.